The sequence of this T cell receptor (beta chain) was determined in a study of radiation and T cells in renal cell carcinoma. This clone showed up just a few times. Its specificity is unknown. Stated time point: blood 4 weeks post-SBRT, at nephrectomy. Treatment meaning: 15 Gy SBRT to primary tumor, nephrectomy 4 weeks later. Nephrectomy followed 15 Gy stereotactic body radiation by 4 weeks. Blood was sampled at baseline, 2 weeks and 4 weeks after SBRT. The tumor was a clear cell renal cell carcinoma. Findings and limits, study-wide: In blood, top tumor clones expanded by 2 weeks, shrinking by 4.

V shed 4 bases and J shed 8 bases, with 11 bases lying between them. This CDR3 comprises 11 residues. Germline assignment: CDR1 SQVTM and CDR2 ANQGSEA. Profiled with immunoSEQ multiplex PCR; TCRdb holds only in-frame clones, not every one. The top ten clones hold roughly 8.8% of a sample with approximately 83,000 clones, approximately 86% of them seen once. The V and J genes are TRBV29-1 and TRBJ1-2; D ambiguous. The TCR sequence derives from a man aged 50 to 60 with renal cell carcinoma. The sample in question was blood, obtained from a patient whose treatment included radiotherapy and nephrectomy. CDR3 residues: CSVVRVGGYTF. The CDR3 DNA follows: TGCAGCGTTGTAAGGGTGGGAGGCTACACCTTC.